This is a list of T cell receptor beta chains from one sample in a study of response to subunit inactivated influenza vaccine. TCRdb recomputed calls from the RT-PCR reads with MiXCR, one row per CDR3 protein. The sample includes about 520,000 distinct CDR3 sequences, about 10% seen only once; the top ten take approximately 12%. The source was PBMCs from blood, collected more than 35 days after vaccination. The receptors derive from a man between 45 and 60 years old who received an inactivated influenza vaccine. Each CDR3 is given with its conserved first and last residue. The D gene is left open where the match is weak. Only some rows state a clone size, as once, few, many or a class for expanded clones.

TRBV24-1	TRBJ1-2	NA	NA	15	TGTGCCACCAGTGATTTGAGCGAGGGAGGCGGAGGCTACACCTTC	CATSDLSEGGGGYTF
TRBV10-1	TRBJ2-3	NA	NA	14	TGCGCCAGCAGTGTGGATGCTAGCACAGATACGCAGTATTTT	CASSVDASTDTQYF
TRBV7-2	TRBJ2-3	NA	NA	15	TGTGCCAGCAGCTTAGGCGCCCGACCTCAAGATACGCAGTATTTT	CASSLGARPQDTQYF
TRBV6-2/TRBV6-3	TRBJ2-4	NA	many	14	TGTGCCAGCAGTCCATCCTTGGTTAGAAACATTCAGTACTTC	CASSPSLVRNIQYF
TRBV12-3/TRBV12-4	TRBJ1-1	TRBD1	NA	13	TGTGCCAGCAGTTTAGCAGGGGGCGCGGGAGCTTTCTTT	CASSLAGGAGAFF
TRBV5-5	TRBJ2-2	NA	NA	16	TGTGCCAGCAGCTTCTTCATAGGGGTGAACACCGGGGAGCTGTTTTTT	CASSFFIGVNTGELFF
TRBV7-9	TRBJ2-3	TRBD1	NA	15	TGTGCCAGCAGCCTACTGGGACAGACCACAGATACGCAGTATTTT	CASSLLGQTTDTQYF
TRBV6-1	TRBJ2-3	NA	NA	15	TGTGCCAGCAGTGACCCTCCAAATTACACAGATACGCAGTATTTT	CASSDPPNYTDTQYF
TRBV6-2/TRBV6-3	TRBJ2-1	TRBD2	NA	14	TGTGCCAGCAGTAAGAGACGGGGGGGCGTTGAGCAGTTCTTC	CASSKRRGGVEQFF
TRBV29-1	TRBJ2-4	NA	few	14	TGCAGCGTTGTGGGGGTGATAGCCAAAAACATTCAGTACTTC	CSVVGVIAKNIQYF
TRBV5-5	TRBJ2-5	NA	many	14	TGTGCCAGCAGCAACCGGGACATCCAAGAGACCCAGTACTTC	CASSNRDIQETQYF
TRBV28	TRBJ2-5	TRBD2	NA	17	TGTGCCAGCAGTTTCCAGCGGGGGGGCCGAGAAGGAGAGACCCAGTACTTC	CASSFQRGGREGETQYF
TRBV6-2/TRBV6-3	TRBJ1-1	NA	NA	17	TGTGCCAGCAGCCCACCGGCAGCCCCGCTACGCCACACTGAAGCTTTCTTT	CASSPPAAPLRHTEAFF
TRBV9	TRBJ2-7	NA	many	15	TGTGCCAGCAGCGTAGCTGGGGGTCTTCTCTACGAGCAGTACTTC	CASSVAGGLLYEQYF
TRBV12-3/TRBV12-4	TRBJ1-2	NA	NA	13	TGTGCCAGCAGTTTAGCGCTGACAGACGGCTACACCTTC	CASSLALTDGYTF
TRBV2	TRBJ2-2	TRBD1	NA	15	TGTGCCAGCCAGGGGGACAGGGTCAACACCGGGGAGCTGTTTTTT	CASQGDRVNTGELFF
TRBV7-8	TRBJ2-1	NA	many	15	TGTGCCAGCAGCTTAGATGCAGGTCAGGGCTTTGAGCAGTTCTTC	CASSLDAGQGFEQFF
TRBV24-1	TRBJ2-7	TRBD2	many	16	TGTGCCACCAGTGATACAACTAGCGGGAGGTTCCACGAGCAGTACTTC	CATSDTTSGRFHEQYF